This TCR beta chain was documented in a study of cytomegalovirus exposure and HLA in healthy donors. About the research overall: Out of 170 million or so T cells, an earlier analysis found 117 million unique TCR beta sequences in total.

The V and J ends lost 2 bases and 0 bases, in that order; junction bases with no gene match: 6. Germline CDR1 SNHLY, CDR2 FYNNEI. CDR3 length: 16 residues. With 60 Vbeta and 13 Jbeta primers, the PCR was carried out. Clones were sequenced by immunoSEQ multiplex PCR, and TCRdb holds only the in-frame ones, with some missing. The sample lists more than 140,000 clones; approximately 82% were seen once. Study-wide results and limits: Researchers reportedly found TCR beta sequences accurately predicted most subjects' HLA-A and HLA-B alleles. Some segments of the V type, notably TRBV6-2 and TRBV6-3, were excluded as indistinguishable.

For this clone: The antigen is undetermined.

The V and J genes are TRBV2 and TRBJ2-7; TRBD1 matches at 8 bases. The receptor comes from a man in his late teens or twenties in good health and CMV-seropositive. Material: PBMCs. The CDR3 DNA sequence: TGTGCCAGCAGTGAAAGGAACAGGGGGAGCTCCTACGAGCAGTACTTC. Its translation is CASSERNRGSSYEQYF.